The rows below give T cell receptor beta chains drawn from one sample of a study of beta chain features in type 1 diabetes. Assay: immunoSEQ multiplex PCR; the TCRdb copy retains only in-frame clones and omits some. The table has under 900,000 clones, 15% to 20% seen once; the top ten hold around 0.02%. Source material: naive CD4+ T cells from blood. The source is a woman aged 18-29 years in good health. CDR3s include the opening cysteine and the closing phenylalanine or tryptophan. Each record gives: J gene, D gene, clone size, V gene, CDR3 protein, CDR3 DNA. D genes are given only for firm matches. Size is stated for part of the rows, as once, few or many counts, or as a class when the clone is expanded.

j_call: TRBJ1-1
d_call: TRBD1
clone_size: few
v_call: TRBV4-2
cdr3_aa: CASSQASGGASTEAFF
cdr3_nt: TGTGCCAGCAGCCAAGCCTCAGGGGGCGCGAGCACTGAAGCTTTCTTT

j_call: TRBJ2-5
d_call: TRBD2
clone_size: .
v_call: TRBV5-4
cdr3_aa: CASSQNSGRVQETQYF
cdr3_nt: TGTGCCAGCAGCCAGAACAGCGGGAGAGTCCAAGAGACCCAGTACTTC

j_call: TRBJ2-5
d_call: .
clone_size: few
v_call: TRBV7-9
cdr3_aa: CASSPRLGYQETQYF
cdr3_nt: TGTGCCAGCAGCCCCCGCTTGGGGTACCAAGAGACCCAGTACTTC

j_call: TRBJ2-7
d_call: TRBD1
clone_size: few
v_call: TRBV2
cdr3_aa: CASSNRGRLSYEQYF
cdr3_nt: TGTGCCAGCAGTAACAGGGGGCGGCTCTCCTACGAGCAGTACTTC

j_call: TRBJ2-1
d_call: .
clone_size: few
v_call: TRBV15
cdr3_aa: CATSRDEDEQFF
cdr3_nt: TGTGCCACCAGCAGAGATGAGGATGAGCAGTTCTTC

j_call: TRBJ2-5
d_call: TRBD2
clone_size: .
v_call: TRBV5-4
cdr3_aa: CASSLRSSGPQETQYF
cdr3_nt: TGTGCCAGCAGCTTGCGATCTAGCGGTCCTCAAGAGACCCAGTACTTC

j_call: TRBJ2-3
d_call: .
clone_size: .
v_call: TRBV7-2
cdr3_aa: CASSFSTDTQYF
cdr3_nt: TGTGCCAGCAGCTTTAGCACAGATACGCAGTATTTT

j_call: TRBJ2-1
d_call: TRBD2
clone_size: few
v_call: TRBV19
cdr3_aa: CASTSFGHDGLAANEQFF
cdr3_nt: TGTGCCAGTACATCCTTTGGGCACGACGGACTAGCGGCCAATGAGCAGTTCTTC

j_call: TRBJ2-5
d_call: .
clone_size: .
v_call: TRBV5-1
cdr3_aa: CASSLLGPVTRETQYF
cdr3_nt: TGCGCCAGCAGCCTGCTTGGGCCGGTCACCCGGGAGACCCAGTACTTC

j_call: TRBJ1-3
d_call: .
clone_size: .
v_call: TRBV28
cdr3_aa: CASTWTMGNTIYF
cdr3_nt: TGTGCCAGCACCTGGACTATGGGAAACACCATATATTTT

j_call: TRBJ1-5
d_call: .
clone_size: few
v_call: TRBV5-5
cdr3_aa: CASSLGPEQPQHF
cdr3_nt: TGTGCCAGCAGCCTGGGCCCGGAGCAGCCCCAGCATTTT

j_call: TRBJ2-3
d_call: .
clone_size: .
v_call: TRBV6-5
cdr3_aa: CASSYSAGDTQYF
cdr3_nt: TGTGCCAGCAGTTACTCCGCAGGGGATACGCAGTATTTT

j_call: TRBJ1-1
d_call: .
clone_size: few
v_call: TRBV6-1
cdr3_aa: CATQHDMNTEAFF
cdr3_nt: TGTGCCACCCAACATGACATGAACACTGAAGCTTTCTTT

j_call: TRBJ2-2
d_call: .
clone_size: few
v_call: TRBV28
cdr3_aa: CASSLSGGARPGELFF
cdr3_nt: TGTGCCAGCAGTTTGTCCGGGGGCGCGAGACCCGGGGAGCTGTTTTTT

j_call: TRBJ1-2
d_call: .
clone_size: .
v_call: TRBV7-9
cdr3_aa: CASSLGTHTNYGYTF
cdr3_nt: TGTGCCAGCAGCTTGGGGACACATACTAACTATGGCTACACCTTC

j_call: TRBJ2-7
d_call: TRBD1
clone_size: .
v_call: TRBV27
cdr3_aa: CASSPTARGLYEQYF
cdr3_nt: TGTGCCAGCAGTCCAACGGCCAGGGGGCTTTACGAGCAGTACTTC

j_call: TRBJ1-4
d_call: .
clone_size: .
v_call: TRBV28
cdr3_aa: CATRPPYLTATNEKLFF
cdr3_nt: TGTGCCACCCGACCACCTTACCTGACCGCAACTAATGAAAAACTGTTTTTT

j_call: TRBJ2-7
d_call: TRBD2
clone_size: .
v_call: TRBV7-8
cdr3_aa: CASSAFGTSGTYEQYF
cdr3_nt: TGTGCCAGCAGCGCCTTCGGGACTAGCGGAACCTACGAGCAGTACTTC

j_call: TRBJ2-5
d_call: TRBD2
clone_size: .
v_call: TRBV28
cdr3_aa: CASSLGLAGETQYF
cdr3_nt: TGTGCCAGCAGTTTAGGACTAGCAGGGGAGACCCAGTACTTC

j_call: TRBJ2-7
d_call: .
clone_size: .
v_call: TRBV20-1
cdr3_aa: CSARRDEQYF
cdr3_nt: TGCAGTGCTAGACGGGACGAGCAGTACTTC

j_call: TRBJ2-5
d_call: .
clone_size: few
v_call: TRBV5-8
cdr3_aa: CASSPTGARRETQYF
cdr3_nt: TGTGCCAGCAGCCCGACCGGGGCCAGGAGGGAGACCCAGTACTTC

j_call: TRBJ2-3
d_call: .
clone_size: .
v_call: TRBV19
cdr3_aa: CATAPNTDTQYF
cdr3_nt: TGTGCCACTGCCCCGAACACAGATACGCAGTATTTT

j_call: TRBJ2-1
d_call: .
clone_size: .
v_call: TRBV15
cdr3_aa: CATSRGRTSSSYNEQFF
cdr3_nt: TGTGCCACCAGCAGGGGACGGACGTCTAGCTCCTACAATGAGCAGTTCTTC

j_call: TRBJ2-2
d_call: TRBD1
clone_size: few
v_call: TRBV7-2
cdr3_aa: CASSLSGGAVGELFF
cdr3_nt: TGTGCCAGCAGCTTATCAGGGGGCGCAGTCGGGGAGCTGTTTTTT

j_call: TRBJ1-1
d_call: .
clone_size: .
v_call: TRBV18
cdr3_aa: CASSPGPGGLVTEAFF
cdr3_nt: TGTGCCAGCTCACCGGGGCCGGGGGGGCTGGTGACTGAAGCTTTCTTT

j_call: TRBJ2-7
d_call: .
clone_size: few
v_call: TRBV5-1
cdr3_aa: CAGSIATGDEQYF
cdr3_nt: TGCGCCGGCAGCATTGCGACGGGGGACGAGCAGTACTTC

j_call: TRBJ2-1
d_call: .
clone_size: few
v_call: TRBV4-2
cdr3_aa: CASSQDPYNEQFF
cdr3_nt: TGTGCCAGCAGCCAAGACCCTTACAATGAGCAGTTCTTC

j_call: TRBJ2-2
d_call: TRBD1
clone_size: .
v_call: TRBV9
cdr3_aa: CASSFQQGSGELFF
cdr3_nt: TGTGCCAGCAGCTTCCAACAGGGGTCCGGGGAGCTGTTTTTT

j_call: TRBJ2-1
d_call: TRBD2
clone_size: .
v_call: TRBV5-1
cdr3_aa: CASSPGREVPRSYNEQFF
cdr3_nt: TGCGCCAGCAGTCCCGGGCGGGAGGTCCCCCGCTCCTACAATGAGCAGTTCTTC

j_call: TRBJ1-2
d_call: .
clone_size: few
v_call: TRBV2
cdr3_aa: CASSGGRAWDGYTF
cdr3_nt: TGTGCCAGCAGTGGGGGAAGGGCCTGGGATGGCTACACCTTC

j_call: TRBJ2-1
d_call: TRBD2
clone_size: few
v_call: TRBV7-8
cdr3_aa: CASSFSGSRYNEQFF
cdr3_nt: TGTGCCAGCAGCTTCAGCGGGAGCCGATACAATGAGCAGTTCTTC

j_call: TRBJ2-3
d_call: .
clone_size: few
v_call: TRBV4-2
cdr3_aa: CASSQAVGADTQYF
cdr3_nt: TGTGCCAGCAGCCAGGCGGTGGGCGCAGATACGCAGTATTTT

j_call: TRBJ2-1
d_call: TRBD1
clone_size: .
v_call: TRBV7-3
cdr3_aa: CASSLAPGQSYNEQFF
cdr3_nt: TGTGCCAGCAGCTTAGCCCCGGGACAGTCCTACAATGAGCAGTTCTTC

j_call: TRBJ2-5
d_call: TRBD2
clone_size: .
v_call: TRBV6-5
cdr3_aa: CASSYGTSGQGAQYF
cdr3_nt: TGTGCCAGCAGTTACGGGACTAGCGGCCAGGGGGCCCAGTACTTC

j_call: TRBJ2-1
d_call: TRBD2
clone_size: .
v_call: TRBV7-2
cdr3_aa: CASSLGGAGGYNEQFF
cdr3_nt: TGTGCCAGCAGCTTAGGAGGGGCGGGAGGCTACAATGAGCAGTTCTTC

j_call: TRBJ2-1
d_call: TRBD2
clone_size: .
v_call: TRBV7-6
cdr3_aa: CASSFPQASGSYEQFF
cdr3_nt: TGTGCCAGCAGCTTCCCCCAGGCTAGCGGGAGCTATGAGCAGTTCTTC

j_call: TRBJ1-1
d_call: .
clone_size: .
v_call: TRBV27
cdr3_aa: CASWSGPSPVNTEAFF
cdr3_nt: TGTGCCAGCTGGTCTGGTCCAAGTCCTGTGAACACTGAAGCTTTCTTT

j_call: TRBJ2-1
d_call: TRBD2
clone_size: .
v_call: TRBV7-8
cdr3_aa: CASSGTSGSSYNEQFF
cdr3_nt: TGTGCCAGCAGCGGGACTAGCGGGAGCTCCTACAATGAGCAGTTCTTC

j_call: TRBJ1-2
d_call: .
clone_size: .
v_call: TRBV6-5
cdr3_aa: CASSKQVSANYGYTF
cdr3_nt: TGTGCCAGCAGTAAACAGGTTTCAGCTAACTATGGCTACACCTTC

j_call: TRBJ2-7
d_call: .
clone_size: .
v_call: TRBV23-1
cdr3_aa: CARTREQYF
cdr3_nt: TGCGCCCGAACACGCGAGCAGTACTTC

j_call: TRBJ2-2
d_call: .
clone_size: few
v_call: TRBV7-6
cdr3_aa: CASSFDGRFGELFF
cdr3_nt: TGTGCCAGCAGCTTCGACGGGAGATTCGGGGAGCTGTTTTTT

j_call: TRBJ2-3
d_call: TRBD2
clone_size: few
v_call: TRBV4-2
cdr3_aa: CASSQKTSGSLGTDTQYF
cdr3_nt: TGTGCCAGCAGCCAAAAGACTAGCGGGAGTCTGGGCACAGATACGCAGTATTTT

j_call: TRBJ2-1
d_call: TRBD2
clone_size: few
v_call: TRBV29-1
cdr3_aa: CSVEKRESGNEQFF
cdr3_nt: TGCAGCGTCGAAAAGCGGGAGTCTGGGAATGAGCAGTTCTTC

j_call: TRBJ2-7
d_call: TRBD1
clone_size: .
v_call: TRBV28
cdr3_aa: CASSLGTGWSLTYEQYF
cdr3_nt: TGTGCCAGCAGTTTAGGGACAGGGTGGTCCCTAACCTACGAGCAGTACTTC

j_call: TRBJ2-1
d_call: .
clone_size: .
v_call: TRBV5-4
cdr3_aa: CASRMVPSSYNEQFF
cdr3_nt: TGTGCCAGCAGAATGGTTCCCAGCTCCTACAATGAGCAGTTCTTC

j_call: TRBJ1-1
d_call: .
clone_size: once
v_call: TRBV5-1
cdr3_aa: CASTRGGDTEAFF
cdr3_nt: TGCGCCAGCACTAGGGGCGGGGACACTGAAGCTTTCTTT

j_call: TRBJ1-3
d_call: TRBD1
clone_size: .
v_call: TRBV18
cdr3_aa: CASSLGQATSGNTIYF
cdr3_nt: TGTGCCAGCTCACTCGGACAGGCGACCTCTGGAAACACCATATATTTT

j_call: TRBJ2-5
d_call: TRBD2
clone_size: .
v_call: TRBV7-3
cdr3_aa: CASSPSGSGRTQYF
cdr3_nt: TGTGCCAGCAGCCCAAGCGGGAGTGGGCGGACCCAGTACTTC

j_call: TRBJ1-4
d_call: .
clone_size: .
v_call: TRBV4-3
cdr3_aa: CASSQVEDGEKLFF
cdr3_nt: TGCGCCAGCAGCCAAGTCGAGGACGGTGAAAAACTGTTTTTT

j_call: TRBJ1-1
d_call: .
clone_size: few
v_call: TRBV13
cdr3_aa: CASSLEVTEAFF
cdr3_nt: TGTGCCAGCAGCCTCGAGGTCACTGAAGCTTTCTTT

j_call: TRBJ1-1
d_call: .
clone_size: .
v_call: TRBV28
cdr3_aa: CASSAPNMNTEAFF
cdr3_nt: TGTGCCAGCAGCGCACCCAACATGAACACTGAAGCTTTCTTT

j_call: TRBJ1-2
d_call: TRBD1
clone_size: .
v_call: TRBV11-3
cdr3_aa: CASSLGTGERYTF
cdr3_nt: TGTGCCAGCAGCCTCGGGACAGGGGAGCGCTACACCTTC

j_call: TRBJ2-1
d_call: TRBD2
clone_size: few
v_call: TRBV7-2
cdr3_aa: CASSFRAGGNNEQFF
cdr3_nt: TGTGCCAGCAGCTTTAGGGCGGGGGGGAACAATGAGCAGTTCTTC